This TCR beta chain was retrieved from a study of brain T cells in children with intractable seizures. V lost 2 bases and J 7 bases, leaving 9 bases between the germline ends. The CDR3 covers 12 residues. From germline, CDR1 is SEHNR and CDR2 FQNEAQ (reference sequence). Measured with immunoSEQ multiplex PCR; TCRdb has only the in-frame clones, and not every one. The sample holds 80,000 or so clones, approximately 94% seen once. Sequenced material: peripheral blood, taken at surgery. The V gene is TRBV7-9, the J gene TRBJ2-7; unclear D gene. The origin of this receptor is a boy younger than two with tuberous sclerosis and intractable seizures. The CDR3 loop is CASSLIGWEQYF. The CDR3 region has the DNA TGTGCCAGCAGCTTAATTGGCTGGGAGCAGTACTTC.